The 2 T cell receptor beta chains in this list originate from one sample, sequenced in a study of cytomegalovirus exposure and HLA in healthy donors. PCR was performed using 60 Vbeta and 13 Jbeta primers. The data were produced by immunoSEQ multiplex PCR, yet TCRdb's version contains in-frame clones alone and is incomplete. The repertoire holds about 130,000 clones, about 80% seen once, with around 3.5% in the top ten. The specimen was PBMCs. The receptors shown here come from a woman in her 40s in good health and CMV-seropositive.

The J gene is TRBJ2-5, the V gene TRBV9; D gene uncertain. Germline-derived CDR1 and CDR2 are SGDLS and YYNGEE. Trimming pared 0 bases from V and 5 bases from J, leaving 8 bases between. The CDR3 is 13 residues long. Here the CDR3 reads CASSVGRRETQYF. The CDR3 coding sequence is TGTGCCAGCAGCGTAGGGAGAAGGGAGACCCAGTACTTC.

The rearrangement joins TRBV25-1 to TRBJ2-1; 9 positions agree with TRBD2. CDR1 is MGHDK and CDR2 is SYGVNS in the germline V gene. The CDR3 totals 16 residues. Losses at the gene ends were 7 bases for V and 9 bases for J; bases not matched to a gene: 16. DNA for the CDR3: TGTGCCAGCAAGGGGGATCGAGCGGGAGGTATCCGTGAGCAGTTCTTC. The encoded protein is CASKGDRAGGIREQFF.